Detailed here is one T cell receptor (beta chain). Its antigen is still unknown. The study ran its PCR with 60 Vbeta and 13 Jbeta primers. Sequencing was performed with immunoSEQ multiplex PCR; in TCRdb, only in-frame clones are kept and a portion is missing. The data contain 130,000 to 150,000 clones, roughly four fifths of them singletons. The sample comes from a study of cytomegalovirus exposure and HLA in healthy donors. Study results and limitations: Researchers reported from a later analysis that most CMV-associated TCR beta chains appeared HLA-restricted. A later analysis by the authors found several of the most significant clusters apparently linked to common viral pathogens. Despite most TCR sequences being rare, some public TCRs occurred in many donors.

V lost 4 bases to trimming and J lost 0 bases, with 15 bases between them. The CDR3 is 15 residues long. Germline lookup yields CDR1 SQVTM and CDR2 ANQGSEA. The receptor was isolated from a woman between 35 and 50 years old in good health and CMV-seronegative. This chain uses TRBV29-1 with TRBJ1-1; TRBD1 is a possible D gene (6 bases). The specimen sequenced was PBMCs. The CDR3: CSVASWGTLNTEAFF. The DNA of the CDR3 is TGCAGCGTTGCCTCCTGGGGGACACTGAACACTGAAGCTTTCTTT.